The T cell receptor beta chain under discussion was sequenced for a study of regulatory T cells in long-lasting Graves disease. General study points: Less diverse TCR repertoires were seen in persistent Graves' patients than in newly diagnosed ones. Between persistent patients, 2,500 to 3,500 public clonotypes were shared, exceeding the 966 shared between new patients.

The CDR3 is 17 residues long. From germline, CDR1 is SGHDN and CDR2 FVKESK. This clonotype was observed a few times. Its antigen is unknown. A junction end diverges from the germline sequence, so it may reflect a read error. Relying on iRepertoire HTBI primers and Arm-PCR of CDR3 regions, the team built TCR beta libraries. Per the study methods: Sample data revealed roughly 62 TRBV and over twelve TRBJ segments. TCRdb itself ran the multiplex PCR reads through MiXCR, one entry per CDR3 protein. TCRdb, not the authors, supplied the V and J calls. The sample contains about 370,000 distinct CDR3 sequences, roughly 16% of which appear only once. This sample's time point: newly diagnosed GD, antithyroid drugs for less than 3 months. TCR sequences were obtained from RNA taken from PBMCs.

The sequences come from peripheral blood mononuclear cells (PBMCs), collected at new diagnosis, from a patient treated with antithyroid drugs. The V gene is TRBV14, the J gene TRBJ2-1, with 8 bases that match TRBD2. This clonotype was obtained from a female donor with Graves disease. This CDR3 is CASSQVRGGPLYNKQFF. The CDR3 DNA reads as TGTGCCAGCAGCCAAGTACGGGGGGGCCCCTTATACAATAAGCAGTTCTTC. The whole variable domain, filled in from reference TRBV14 and TRBJ2-1, reads EAGVTQFPSHSVIEKGQTVTLRCDPISGHDNLYWYRRVMGKEIKFLLHFVKESKQDESGMPNNRFLAERTGGTYSTLKVQPAELEDSGVYFCASSQVRGGPLYNKQFFGPGTRLTVL.